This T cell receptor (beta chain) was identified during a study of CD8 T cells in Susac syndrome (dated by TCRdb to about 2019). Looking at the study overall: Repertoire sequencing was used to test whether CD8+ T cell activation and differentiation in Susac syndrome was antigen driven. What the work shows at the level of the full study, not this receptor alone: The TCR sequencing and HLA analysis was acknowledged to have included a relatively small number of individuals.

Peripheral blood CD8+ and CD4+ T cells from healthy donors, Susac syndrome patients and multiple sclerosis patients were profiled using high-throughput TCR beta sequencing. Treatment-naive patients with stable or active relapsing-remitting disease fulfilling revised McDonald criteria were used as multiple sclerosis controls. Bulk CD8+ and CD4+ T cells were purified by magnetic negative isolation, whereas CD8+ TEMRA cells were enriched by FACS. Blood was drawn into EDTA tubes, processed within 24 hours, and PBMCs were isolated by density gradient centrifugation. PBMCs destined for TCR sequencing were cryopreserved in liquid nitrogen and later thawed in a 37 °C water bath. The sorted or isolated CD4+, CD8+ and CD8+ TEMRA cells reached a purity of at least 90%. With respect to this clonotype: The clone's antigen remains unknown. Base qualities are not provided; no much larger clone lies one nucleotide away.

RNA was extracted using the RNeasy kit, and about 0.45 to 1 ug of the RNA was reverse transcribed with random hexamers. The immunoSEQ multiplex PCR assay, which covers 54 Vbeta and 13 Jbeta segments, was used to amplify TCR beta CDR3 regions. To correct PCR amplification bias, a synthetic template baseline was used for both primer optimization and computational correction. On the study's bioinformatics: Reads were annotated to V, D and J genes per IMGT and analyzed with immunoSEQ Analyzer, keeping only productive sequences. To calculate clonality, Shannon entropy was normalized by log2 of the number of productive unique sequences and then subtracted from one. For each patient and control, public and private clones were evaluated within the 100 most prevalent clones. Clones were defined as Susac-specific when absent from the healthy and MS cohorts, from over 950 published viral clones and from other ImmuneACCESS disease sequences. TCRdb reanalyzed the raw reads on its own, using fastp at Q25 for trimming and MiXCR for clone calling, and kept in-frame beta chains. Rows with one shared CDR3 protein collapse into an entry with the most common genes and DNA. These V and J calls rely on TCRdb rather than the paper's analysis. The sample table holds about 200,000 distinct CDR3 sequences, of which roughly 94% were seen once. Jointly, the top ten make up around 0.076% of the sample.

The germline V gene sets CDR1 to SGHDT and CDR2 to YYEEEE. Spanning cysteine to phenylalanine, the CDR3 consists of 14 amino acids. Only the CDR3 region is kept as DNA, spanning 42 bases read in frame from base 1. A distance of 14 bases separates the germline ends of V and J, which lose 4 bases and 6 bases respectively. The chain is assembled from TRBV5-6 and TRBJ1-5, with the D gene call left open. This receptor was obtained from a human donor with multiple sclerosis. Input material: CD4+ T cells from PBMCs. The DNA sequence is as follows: TGTGCCAGCAGCAATGGGCCGCGGAGTCAGCCCCAGCATTTT. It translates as CASSNGPRSQPQHF.